These 24 T cell receptor beta chains were sequenced from one sample in a study of cytomegalovirus exposure and HLA in healthy donors. The PCR ran on 60 Vbeta and 13 Jbeta primers. Libraries were prepared by immunoSEQ multiplex PCR; TCRdb keeps only in-frame clonotypes and omits some of them. The sample consists of roughly 200,000 clones, approximately 78% of them appearing once. The sample consisted of PBMCs. Receptor source: a woman aged 30 to 39 in good health and CMV-seropositive.

This clone was seen a handful of times. The genes are TRBV6-5 and TRBJ2-5; TRBD2 agrees at 7 bases. The CDR3 totals 14 residues. The germline V gene has CDR1 MNHEY and CDR2 SVGAGI. With 6 bases clipped from V and 5 bases from J, the junction kept 9 bases outside the gene matches. The CDR3 DNA reads as TGTGCCAGCAGGGAAGCGGGGAGAGGGGAGACCCAGTACTTC. Encoded protein: CASREAGRGETQYF.

Here the CDR3 DNA reads TGTGCCAGTAGGCAGGGACAGGGGGGTCAGCCCCAGCATTTT. It encodes CASRQGQGGQPQHF. The rearrangement joins TRBV19 to TRBJ1-5; 11 bases match TRBD1. The V gene's germline CDR1 is LNHDA and CDR2 SQIVND (reference sequence). The junction had 4 bases not matched to a gene; V was cut back by 6 bases and J by 6 bases. The CDR3 loop spans 14 amino acids.

The CDR3 reads CASSSSGTGPYF. The CDR3 region has the DNA TGTGCCAGCAGCTCCTCCGGGACAGGGCCGTACTTC. The chain recombines TRBV11-2 with TRBJ2-7, with 9 bases identical to TRBD1. Germline V gives CDR1 SGHAT, CDR2 FQNNGV. The CDR3 extends over 12 amino acids. V shed 4 bases, J shed 12 bases, and the junction held 7 bases outside the gene matches.

This clone was seen once. The chain uses TRBV2 and TRBJ1-1; no definite D call. The V end was cut by 7 bases, the J end by 0 bases, with 9 bases between. Germline V CDR1 and CDR2: SNHLY, FYNNEI. The CDR3 consists of 13 residues. The CDR3 spells CASKEEMNTEAFF. The CDR3 nucleotides are TGTGCCAGCAAGGAGGAGATGAACACTGAAGCTTTCTTT. The full variable domain, rest sourced from reference TRBV2 and TRBJ1-1, is EPEVTQTPSHQVTQMGQEVILRCVPISNHLYFYWYRQILGQKVEFLVSFYNNEISEKSEIFDDQFSVERPDGSNFTLKIRSTKLEDSAMYFCASKEEMNTEAFFGQGTRLTVV.

This chain joins TRBV27 and TRBJ1-2; 8 positions match TRBD1. The CDR3 extends over 16 amino acids. Germline lookup yields CDR1 MNHEY and CDR2 SMNVEV (reference sequence). V was pared by 2 bases and J by 4 bases, with 9 bases of the junction left unmatched. The chain's CDR3 is CASSLGGQGPTYGYTF. DNA for the CDR3: TGTGCCAGCAGTTTAGGCGGACAGGGCCCTACCTATGGCTACACCTTC.

The rearrangement uses TRBV4-2 and TRBJ2-1, with 12 bases identical to TRBD2. Germline trimming cut 3 bases from V and 9 bases from J; bases unmatched to any gene: 6. This CDR3 has 15 amino acids. Germline CDR1 LGHNA, CDR2 YNFKEQ. CDR3 nucleotides: TGTGCCAGCAGCCAGGACCCTAGCGGGAGGGGTGAGCAGTTCTTC. Protein product: CASSQDPSGRGEQFF.

J is TRBJ1-6 and V is TRBV28; D is unresolved. This CDR3 contains 16 residues. Trimming shortened V by 6 bases and J by 1 base, and 13 bases separated the two germline ends. CDR1 and CDR2 (germline): MDHEN, SYDVKM. The CDR3 DNA is TGTGCCAGCAGCCTTGGGAGGGATTCCTATAATTCACCCCTCCACTTT. Translating gives CASSLGRDSYNSPLHF.

This clone showed up just once. The V call is TRBV15, the J call TRBJ1-6; D is undetermined. Germline V gene lookup returns CDR1 LNHNV and CDR2 YYDKDF (reference sequence). The CDR3 runs 14 residues. Trimming left V 0 bases short and J 10 bases short, with 10 bases between. The CDR3 reads CATSRDRVGSPLHF. DNA of the CDR3: TGTGCCACCAGCAGAGATCGGGTCGGGTCACCCCTCCACTTT.

The gene calls are TRBV7-8 and TRBJ2-6; TRBD1 agrees at 8 bases. V was clipped by 1 base and J by 2 bases; unmatched bases: 7. From germline, CDR1 is SGHVS and CDR2 FQNEAQ. The CDR3 runs to 18 residues. CDR3 residues: CASSLDPGGVTGANVLTF. CDR3 sequence (DNA): TGTGCCAGCAGCTTAGATCCAGGGGGCGTGACTGGGGCCAACGTCCTGACTTTC.

The chain carries TRBV10-3 and TRBJ1-1, with D tentatively TRBD1 (5 bases). V lost 4 bases and J 1 base, leaving 16 bases between the germline ends. This CDR3 region has 16 residues. Germline loops: CDR1 ENHRY, CDR2 SYGVKD. CDR3 in DNA: TGTGCCATCAGTGCCAACCGAGGGGAGGCGAACACTGAAGCTTTCTTT. It yields the protein CAISANRGEANTEAFF.

This rearrangement joins TRBV7-9 to TRBJ2-7; the D is unclear. V was cut by 5 bases and J by 3 bases, with 17 bases left in between. There are 15 residues in the CDR3. CDR1 is SEHNR and CDR2 is FQNEAQ in the germline V gene (reference sequence). The chain's CDR3 is CASSPPGQTFYEQYF. The CDR3 DNA reads as TGTGCCAGCAGCCCCCCAGGCCAGACCTTCTACGAGCAGTACTTC.

This clone was detected a few times. The gene calls are TRBV6-1 and TRBJ2-7; D remains unclear. Germline assignment: CDR1 MNHNS and CDR2 SASEGT. V lost 5 bases, J lost 1 base, and 6 bases lay in between. The CDR3 contains 12 residues. The CDR3 here is CASSSDSYEQYF. The CDR3 DNA reads TGTGCCAGCAGTTCAGATTCCTACGAGCAGTACTTC.

The genes are TRBV18 and TRBJ2-1; the match to TRBD1 covers 8 bases. Germline trimming cut 3 bases from V and 3 bases from J; bases unmatched to any gene: 7. This CDR3 is 16 amino acids long. The germline gives CDR1 KGHSH, CDR2 LQKENI. CDR3 coding DNA: TGTGCCAGCTCACCCGAGACAGGGGTTGGCTACAATGAGCAGTTCTTC. It translates to CASSPETGVGYNEQFF.

This chain connects TRBV28 to TRBJ1-1; 7 bases agree with TRBD1. J was trimmed by 5 bases and V by 0 bases; bases with no gene match: 3. There are 14 residues in the CDR3. CDR1 is MDHEN, CDR2 SYDVKM, per germline. For the CDR3, the DNA is TGTGCCAGCAGTTTATGGGCAGGGGGAACTGAAGCTTTCTTT. It specifies CASSLWAGGTEAFF.

The CDR3 loop is CASSIGSGLGGEQYF. The CDR3 DNA reads as TGTGCCAGTAGTATAGGATCCGGTCTGGGAGGCGAGCAGTACTTC. The V and J genes are TRBV19 and TRBJ2-7; perhaps TRBD2 as D (6 bases). The V gene lost 1 base and the J gene lost 6 bases, with 16 bases spanning the gap. CDR1 is LNHDA, CDR2 SQIVND, per germline (reference sequence). The CDR3 is made up of 15 amino acids.

The gene calls are TRBV7-9 and TRBJ2-7; TRBD1 matches 12 bases. The CDR3 loop spans 14 amino acids. The ends lost 5 bases at V and 6 bases at J; junction bases unmatched: 5. Germline CDR1 SEHNR, CDR2 FQNEAQ (reference sequence). CDR3 nucleotide sequence: TGTGCCAGCAGCCCCGGGACAGGGGGCGCCGAGCAGTACTTC. Translated, it gives CASSPGTGGAEQYF.

This chain joins TRBV2 and TRBJ1-2; TRBD1 aligns across 7 bases. This CDR3 spans 16 amino acids. V lost 6 bases and J lost 1; bases outside the gene matches: 11. The germline V gene has CDR1 SNHLY and CDR2 FYNNEI. The CDR3 DNA sequence: TGTGCCAGCAGCAAGAGAACAGGGGCATTTAACTATGGCTACACCTTC. Translation gives CASSKRTGAFNYGYTF.

The chain has TRBV5-6 and TRBJ1-4; D gene unclear. This CDR3 spans 14 amino acids. V was clipped by 3 bases and J by 7 bases, with 13 bases between them. Germline-derived CDR1 and CDR2 are SGHDT and YYEEEE. CDR3 protein: CASSSGLPSEKLFF. In DNA, the CDR3 is TGTGCCAGCAGCTCTGGACTTCCTAGTGAAAAACTGTTTTTT.

This clone was detected a few times. The V and J genes are TRBV30 and TRBJ1-5, with 7 bases lining up with TRBD1. This CDR3 spans 14 amino acids. J gave up 3 bases and V 5 bases, and 7 bases lay outside the gene matches. Germline lookup yields CDR1 GTSNPN and CDR2 SVGIG (reference sequence). In DNA form, the CDR3 reads TGTGCCTGGTCCCAGGGACAGAACAATCAGCCCCAGCATTTT. Residues: CAWSQGQNNQPQHF.

V usage is TRBV5-8 and J usage is TRBJ1-5, with a possible D match to TRBD1 (5 bases). Germline V lookup: CDR1 SGHTS, CDR2 YDEGEE. The CDR3 length is 18 residues. V was shortened by 9 bases and J by 1 base, with 26 bases between the two germline ends. The CDR3: CANIKNVGPRLSNQPQHF. Written as DNA, the CDR3 is TGTGCCAACATCAAAAACGTGGGGCCCCGGTTAAGCAATCAGCCCCAGCATTTT.

The V call is TRBV5-1, the J call TRBJ2-6, with unresolved D. Trimming left V 1 base short and J 0 bases short, with 8 bases between. Germline V CDR1 and CDR2: SGHRS, YFSETQ. The CDR3 spans 16 residues. In DNA, the CDR3 is TGCGCCAGCAGCTTGACTCCGGTCTCTGGGGCCAACGTCCTGACTTTC. Its translation: CASSLTPVSGANVLTF.

The chain uses TRBV28 and TRBJ2-6; D is uncertain. The CDR3 is made up of 13 amino acids. V was shortened by 10 bases and J by 7 bases, with 14 bases between the two germline ends. Germline V lookup: CDR1 MDHEN, CDR2 SYDVKM. This CDR3 reads CATCLAGANVLTF. CDR3 sequence (DNA): TGTGCCACCTGCCTCGCCGGTGCCAACGTCCTGACTTTC. The whole variable domain, remainder taken from reference TRBV28 and TRBJ2-6, is DVKVTQSSRYLVKRTGEKVFLECVQDMDHENMFWYRQDPGLGLRLIYFSYDVKMKEKGDIPEGYSVSREKKERFSLILESASTNQTSMYLCATCLAGANVLTFGAGSRLTVL.

This clone was counted a single time. The rearrangement joins TRBV7-8 to TRBJ1-4; possible D gene TRBD1, 6 bases. Germline V gene data show CDR1 as SGHVS and CDR2 as FQNEAQ. This CDR3 contains 13 residues. Trimming shortened V by 5 bases and J by 5 bases, and 9 bases separated the two germline ends. The CDR3 DNA reads TGTGCCAGCAGCATCGGGACAAATGAAAAACTGTTTTTT. Protein sequence: CASSIGTNEKLFF.

The rearrangement links TRBV4-1 to TRBJ2-7; the match to TRBD1 covers 9 bases. The CDR3 extends over 14 amino acids. The V and J ends lost 5 bases and 7 bases, in that order; junction bases with no gene match: 9. Germline loops: CDR1 MGHRA, CDR2 YSYEKL. The CDR3 DNA is TGCGCCAGCAGCGAGGACAGGGGATTTCGGGAGCAGTACTTC. It is translated as CASSEDRGFREQYF.